The source of this TCR beta chain is a study of cytotoxic CD8 clonotypes in ibrutinib-treated CLL. Study-wide context: Response sampling occurred after a median approximately 12 months of treatment (range 6 to 36).

General study results and limits: Pretreatment clonality was elevated relative to age-matched healthy donors and paralleled circulating CD8+ T-cell counts. The study found public clonotypes uncommon, contracting or stable on treatment.

CDR3 size: 17 residues. V was clipped by 5 bases and J by 0 bases; unmatched bases: 9. Germline lookup yields CDR1 MNHEY and CDR2 SMNVEV (reference sequence). Note on this clone: What it binds is not known.

Profiling relied on immunoSEQ multiplex PCR, and the TCRdb table lists in-frame clones only, not all of them. Here the sample spans approximately 200,000 clones, over 55% being singletons. The genes are TRBV27 and TRBJ2-1; 8 nucleotides line up with TRBD2. The source was PBMCs, collected after 24 months of ibrutinib treatment. The receptor's source is a human donor with chronic lymphocytic leukemia. This CDR3 is CASSRGSGVLSYNEQFF. The CDR3 region has the DNA TGTGCCAGCAGTCGAGGTAGCGGGGTCCTCTCCTACAATGAGCAGTTCTTC.